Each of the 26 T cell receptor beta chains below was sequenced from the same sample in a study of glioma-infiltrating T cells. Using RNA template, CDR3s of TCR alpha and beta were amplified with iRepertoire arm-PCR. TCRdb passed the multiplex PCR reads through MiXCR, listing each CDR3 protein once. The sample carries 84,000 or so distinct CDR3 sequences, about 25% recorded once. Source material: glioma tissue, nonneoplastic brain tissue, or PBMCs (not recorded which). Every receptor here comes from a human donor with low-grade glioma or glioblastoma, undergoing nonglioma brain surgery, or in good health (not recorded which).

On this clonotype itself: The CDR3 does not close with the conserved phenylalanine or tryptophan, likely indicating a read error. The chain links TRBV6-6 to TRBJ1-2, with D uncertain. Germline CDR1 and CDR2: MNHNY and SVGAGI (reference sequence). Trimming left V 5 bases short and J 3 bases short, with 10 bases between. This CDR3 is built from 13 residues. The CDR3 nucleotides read TGTGCCAGCAGTGCGACACCATACTATGGCTACACCCTC. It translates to CASSATPYYGYTL.

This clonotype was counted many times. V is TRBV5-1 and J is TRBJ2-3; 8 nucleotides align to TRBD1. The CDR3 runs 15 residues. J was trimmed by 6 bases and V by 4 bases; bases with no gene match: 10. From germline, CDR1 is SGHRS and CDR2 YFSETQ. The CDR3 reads CASSMPGQVVDTQYF. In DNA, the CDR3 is TGCGCCAGCAGCATGCCGGGACAGGTCGTTGATACGCAGTATTTT.

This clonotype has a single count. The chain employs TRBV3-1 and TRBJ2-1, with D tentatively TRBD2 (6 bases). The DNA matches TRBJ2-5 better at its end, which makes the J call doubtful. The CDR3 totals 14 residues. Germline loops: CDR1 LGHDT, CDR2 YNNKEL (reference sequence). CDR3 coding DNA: TGTGCCAGCAGCCAAGATATGGGGGGAGAGACCCAGTACTTC. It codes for CASSQDMGGETQYF.

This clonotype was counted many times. For the CDR3, the DNA is TGTGCCAGCAGTGACAGGGGGGGCGAGGTTAGCAATCAGCCCCAGCATTTT. Residues: CASSDRGGEVSNQPQHF. The chain joins TRBV2 to TRBJ1-5, with 7 bases aligning to TRBD1. J gave up 0 bases and V 3 bases, and 8 bases lay outside the gene matches. This CDR3 has 17 residues. Per the germline V gene, CDR1 is SNHLY and CDR2 is FYNNEI.

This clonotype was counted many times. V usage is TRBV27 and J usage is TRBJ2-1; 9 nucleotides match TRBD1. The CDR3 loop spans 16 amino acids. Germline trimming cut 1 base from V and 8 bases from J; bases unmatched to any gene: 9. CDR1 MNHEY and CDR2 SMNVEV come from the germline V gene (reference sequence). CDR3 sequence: CASSLWAGTGLYEQFF. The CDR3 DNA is TGTGCCAGCAGTTTATGGGCCGGGACAGGGCTGTATGAGCAGTTCTTC.

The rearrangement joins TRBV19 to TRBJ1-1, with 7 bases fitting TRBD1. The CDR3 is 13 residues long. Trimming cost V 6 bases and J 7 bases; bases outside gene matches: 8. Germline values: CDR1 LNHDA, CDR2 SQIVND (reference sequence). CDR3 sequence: CASRGQSYIEAFF. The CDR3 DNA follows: TGTGCCAGTAGGGGACAGAGTTACATTGAAGCTTTCTTT.

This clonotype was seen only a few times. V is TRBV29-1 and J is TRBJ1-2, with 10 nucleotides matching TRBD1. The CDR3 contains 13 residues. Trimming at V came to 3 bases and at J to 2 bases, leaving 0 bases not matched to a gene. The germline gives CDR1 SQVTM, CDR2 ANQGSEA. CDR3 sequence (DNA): TGCAGCGTTGAGGACAGGGGGAACTATGGCTACACCTTC. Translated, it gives CSVEDRGNYGYTF.

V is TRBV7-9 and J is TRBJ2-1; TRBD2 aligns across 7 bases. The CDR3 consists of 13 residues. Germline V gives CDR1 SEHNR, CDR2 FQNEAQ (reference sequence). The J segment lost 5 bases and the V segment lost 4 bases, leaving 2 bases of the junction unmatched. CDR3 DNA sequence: TGTGCCAGCAGCTCGGGACTACACAATGAGCAGTTCTTC. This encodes CASSSGLHNEQFF.

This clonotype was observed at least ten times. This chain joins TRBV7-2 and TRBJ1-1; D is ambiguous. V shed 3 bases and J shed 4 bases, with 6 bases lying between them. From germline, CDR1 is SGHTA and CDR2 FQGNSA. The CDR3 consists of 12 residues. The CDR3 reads CASSFASTEAFF. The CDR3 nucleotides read TGTGCCAGCAGCTTTGCGTCCACTGAAGCTTTCTTT.

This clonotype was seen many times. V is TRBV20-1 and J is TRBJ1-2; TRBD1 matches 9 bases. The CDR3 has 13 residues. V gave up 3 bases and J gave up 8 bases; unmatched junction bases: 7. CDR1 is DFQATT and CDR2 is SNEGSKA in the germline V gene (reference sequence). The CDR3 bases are TGCAGTGCTAGTTCCGGGACAGGGAAAGGCTACACCTTC. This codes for CSASSGTGKGYTF.

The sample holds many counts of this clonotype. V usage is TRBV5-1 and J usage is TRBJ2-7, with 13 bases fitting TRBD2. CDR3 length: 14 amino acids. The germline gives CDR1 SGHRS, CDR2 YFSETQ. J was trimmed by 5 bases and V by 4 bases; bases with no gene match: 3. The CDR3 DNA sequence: TGCGCCAGCAGCCGGACTAGCGGGAGCCACGAGCAGTACTTC. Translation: CASSRTSGSHEQYF.

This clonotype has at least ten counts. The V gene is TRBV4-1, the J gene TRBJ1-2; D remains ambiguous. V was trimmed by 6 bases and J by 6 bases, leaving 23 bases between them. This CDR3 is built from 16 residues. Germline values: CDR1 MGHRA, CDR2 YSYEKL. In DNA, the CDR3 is TGCGCCAGCAGTACAACGGTGAGGGAGAGCGACGATGGCTACACCTTC. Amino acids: CASSTTVRESDDGYTF.

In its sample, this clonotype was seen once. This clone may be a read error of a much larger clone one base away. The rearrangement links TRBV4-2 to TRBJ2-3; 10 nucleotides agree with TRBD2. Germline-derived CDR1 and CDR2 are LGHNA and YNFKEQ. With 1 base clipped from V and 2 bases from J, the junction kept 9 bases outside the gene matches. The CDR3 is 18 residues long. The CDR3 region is CASSQALAGVPFTDTQYF. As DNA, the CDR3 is TGTGCCAGCAGCCAAGCCCTAGCGGGGGTGCCCTTCACAGATACGCAGTATTTT.

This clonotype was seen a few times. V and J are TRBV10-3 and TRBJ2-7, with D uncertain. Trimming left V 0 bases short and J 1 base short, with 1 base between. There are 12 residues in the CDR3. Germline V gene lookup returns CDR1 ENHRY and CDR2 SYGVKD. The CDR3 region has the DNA TGTGCCATCAGTGAGTCGTCCTACGAGCAGTACTTC. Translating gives CAISESSYEQYF.

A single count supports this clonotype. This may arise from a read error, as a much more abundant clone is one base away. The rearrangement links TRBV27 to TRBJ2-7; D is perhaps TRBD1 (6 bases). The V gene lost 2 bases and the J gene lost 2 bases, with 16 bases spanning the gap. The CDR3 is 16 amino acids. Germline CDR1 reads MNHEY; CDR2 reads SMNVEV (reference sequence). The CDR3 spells CASSLPRGRGPYEQYF. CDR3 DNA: TGTGCCAGCAGTTTACCCAGGGGCCGGGGCCCCTACGAGCAGTACTTC.

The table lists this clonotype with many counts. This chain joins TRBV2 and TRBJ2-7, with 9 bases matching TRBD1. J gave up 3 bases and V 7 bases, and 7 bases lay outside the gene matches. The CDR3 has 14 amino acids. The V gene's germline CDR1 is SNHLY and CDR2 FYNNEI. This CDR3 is CASTGTGLGYEQYF. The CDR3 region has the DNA TGTGCCAGCACCGGGACAGGGCTCGGCTACGAGCAGTACTTC. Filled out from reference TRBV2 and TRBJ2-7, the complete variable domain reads EPEVTQTPSHQVTQMGQEVILRCVPISNHLYFYWYRQILGQKVEFLVSFYNNEISEKSEIFDDQFSVERPDGSNFTLKIRSTKLEDSAMYFCASTGTGLGYEQYFGPGTRLTVT.

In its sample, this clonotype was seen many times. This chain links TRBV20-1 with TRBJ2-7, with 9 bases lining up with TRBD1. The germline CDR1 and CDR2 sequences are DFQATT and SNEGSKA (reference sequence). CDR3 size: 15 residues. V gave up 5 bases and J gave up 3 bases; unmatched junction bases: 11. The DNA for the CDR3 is TGCAGTGCTGAGGACAGGGGACAACAAGTCTACGAGCAGTACTTC. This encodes CSAEDRGQQVYEQYF.

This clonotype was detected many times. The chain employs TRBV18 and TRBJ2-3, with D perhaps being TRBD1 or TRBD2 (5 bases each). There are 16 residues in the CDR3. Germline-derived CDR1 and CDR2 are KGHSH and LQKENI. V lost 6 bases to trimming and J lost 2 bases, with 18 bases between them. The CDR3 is CASSSTRGRATDTQYF. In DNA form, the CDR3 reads TGTGCCAGCTCCTCAACAAGGGGACGGGCCACAGATACGCAGTATTTT.

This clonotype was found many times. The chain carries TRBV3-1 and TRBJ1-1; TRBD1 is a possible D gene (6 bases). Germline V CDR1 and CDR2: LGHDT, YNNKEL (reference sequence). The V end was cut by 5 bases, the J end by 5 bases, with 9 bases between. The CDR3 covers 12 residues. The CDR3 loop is CASSTGRTEAFF. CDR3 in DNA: TGTGCCAGCAGCACAGGGAGGACTGAAGCTTTCTTT. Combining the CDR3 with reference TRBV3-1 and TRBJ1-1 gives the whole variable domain DTAVSQTPKYLVTQMGNDKSIKCEQNLGHDTMYWYKQDSKKFLKIMFSYNNKELIINETVPNRFSPKSPDKAHLNLHINSLELGDSAVYFCASSTGRTEAFFGQGTRLTVV.

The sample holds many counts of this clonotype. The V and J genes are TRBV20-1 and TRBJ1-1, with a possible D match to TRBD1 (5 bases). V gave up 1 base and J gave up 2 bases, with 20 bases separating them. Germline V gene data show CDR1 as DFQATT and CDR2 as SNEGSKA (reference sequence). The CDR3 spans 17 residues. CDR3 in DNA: TGCAGTGCTAGAGCCCCCCCCCCAGCAGGGAAAAACACTGAAGCTTTCTTT. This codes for CSARAPPPAGKNTEAFF.

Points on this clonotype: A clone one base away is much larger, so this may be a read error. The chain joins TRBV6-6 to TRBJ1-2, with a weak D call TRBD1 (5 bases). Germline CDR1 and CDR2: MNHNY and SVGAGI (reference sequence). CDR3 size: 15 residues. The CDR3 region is CVSSPPGGVNYGYTF. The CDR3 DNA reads TGTGTCAGCAGTCCACCCGGGGGGGTTAACTATGGCTACACCTTC.

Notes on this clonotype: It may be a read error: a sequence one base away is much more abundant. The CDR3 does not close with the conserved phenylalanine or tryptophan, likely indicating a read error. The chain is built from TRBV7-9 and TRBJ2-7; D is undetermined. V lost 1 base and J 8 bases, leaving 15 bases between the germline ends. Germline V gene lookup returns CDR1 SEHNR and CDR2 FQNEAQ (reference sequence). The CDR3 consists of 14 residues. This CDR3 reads CASSLGTNYDQQYS. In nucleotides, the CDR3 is TGTGCCAGCAGCTTAGGTACCAACTACGACCAGCAGTACTCC.

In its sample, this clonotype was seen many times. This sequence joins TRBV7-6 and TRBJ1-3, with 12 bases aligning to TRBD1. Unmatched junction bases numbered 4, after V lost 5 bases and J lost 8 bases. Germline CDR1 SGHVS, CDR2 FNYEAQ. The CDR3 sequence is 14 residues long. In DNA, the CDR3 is TGTGCCAGCAGCCTGGGACAGGGGGCGTACACCATATATTTT. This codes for CASSLGQGAYTIYF.

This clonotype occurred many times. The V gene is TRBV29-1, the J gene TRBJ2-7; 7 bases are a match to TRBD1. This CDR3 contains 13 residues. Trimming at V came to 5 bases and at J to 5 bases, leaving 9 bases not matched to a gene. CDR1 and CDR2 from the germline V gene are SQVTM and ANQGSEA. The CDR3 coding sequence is TGCAGCGTTTGGACAGGAGAGATCGACGAGCAGTACTTC. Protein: CSVWTGEIDEQYF.

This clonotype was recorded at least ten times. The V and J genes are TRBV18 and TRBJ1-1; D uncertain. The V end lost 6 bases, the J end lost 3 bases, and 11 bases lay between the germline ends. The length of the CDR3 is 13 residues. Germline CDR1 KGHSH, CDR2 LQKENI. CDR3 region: CASSPVRDTEAFF. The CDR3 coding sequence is TGTGCCAGCTCCCCCGTACGTGACACTGAAGCTTTCTTT.

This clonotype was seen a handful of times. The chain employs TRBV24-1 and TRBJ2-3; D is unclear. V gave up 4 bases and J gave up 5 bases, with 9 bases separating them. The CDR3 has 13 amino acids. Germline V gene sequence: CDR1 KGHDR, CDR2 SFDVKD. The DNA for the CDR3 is TGTGCCACCAGTGAGATGGTCGGAGATACGCAGTATTTT. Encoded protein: CATSEMVGDTQYF.